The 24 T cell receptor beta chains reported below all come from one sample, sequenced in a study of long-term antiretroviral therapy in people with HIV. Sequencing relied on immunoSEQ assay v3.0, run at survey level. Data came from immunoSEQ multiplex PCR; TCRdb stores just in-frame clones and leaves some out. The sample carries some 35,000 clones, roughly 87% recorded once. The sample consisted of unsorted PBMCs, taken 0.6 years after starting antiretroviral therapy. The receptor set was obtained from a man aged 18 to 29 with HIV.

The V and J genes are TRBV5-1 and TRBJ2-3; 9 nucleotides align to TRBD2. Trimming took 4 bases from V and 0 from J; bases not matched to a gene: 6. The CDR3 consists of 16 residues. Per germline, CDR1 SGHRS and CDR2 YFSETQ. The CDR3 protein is CASSPHSGGSTDTQYF. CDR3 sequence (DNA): TGCGCCAGCAGCCCTCATAGCGGGGGTAGCACAGATACGCAGTATTTT. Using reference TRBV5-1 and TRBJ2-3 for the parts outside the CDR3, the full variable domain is KAGVTQTPRYLIKTRGQQVTLSCSPISGHRSVSWYQQTPGQGLQFLFEYFSETQRNKGNFPGRFSGRQFSNSRSEMNVSTLELGDSALYLCASSPHSGGSTDTQYFGPGTRLTVL.

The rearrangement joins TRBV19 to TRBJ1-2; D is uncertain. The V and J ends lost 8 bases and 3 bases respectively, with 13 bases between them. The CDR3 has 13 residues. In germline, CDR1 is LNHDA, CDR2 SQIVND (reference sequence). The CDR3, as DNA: TGTGCCAGTGGAGCCTACAGAGACTATGGCTACACCTTC. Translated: CASGAYRDYGYTF.

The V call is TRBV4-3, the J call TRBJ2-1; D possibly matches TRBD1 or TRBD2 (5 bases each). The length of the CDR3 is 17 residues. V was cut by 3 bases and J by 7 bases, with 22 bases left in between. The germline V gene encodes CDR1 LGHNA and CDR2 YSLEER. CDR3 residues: CASSQYTRGSEVNEQFF. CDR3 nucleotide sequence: TGCGCCAGCAGCCAGTACACCCGGGGCTCAGAGGTTAATGAGCAGTTCTTC.

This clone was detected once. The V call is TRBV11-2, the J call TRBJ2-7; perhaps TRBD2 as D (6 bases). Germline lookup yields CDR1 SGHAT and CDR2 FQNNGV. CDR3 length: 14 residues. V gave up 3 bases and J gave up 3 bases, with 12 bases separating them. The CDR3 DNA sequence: TGTGCCAGCAGCTTTGGAGGGATAGGCTACGAGCAGTACTTC. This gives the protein CASSFGGIGYEQYF. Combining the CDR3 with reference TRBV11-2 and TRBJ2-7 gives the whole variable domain EAGVAQSPRYKIIEKRQSVAFWCNPISGHATLYWYQQILGQGPKLLIQFQNNGVVDDSQLPKDRFSAERLKGVDSTLKIQPAKLEDSAVYLCASSFGGIGYEQYFGPGTRLTVT.

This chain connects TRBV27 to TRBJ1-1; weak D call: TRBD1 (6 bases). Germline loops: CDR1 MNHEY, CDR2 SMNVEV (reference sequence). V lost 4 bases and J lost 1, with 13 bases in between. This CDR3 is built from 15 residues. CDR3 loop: CASSSHRAGNTEAFF. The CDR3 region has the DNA TGTGCCAGCAGTTCGCACAGGGCGGGGAACACTGAAGCTTTCTTT.

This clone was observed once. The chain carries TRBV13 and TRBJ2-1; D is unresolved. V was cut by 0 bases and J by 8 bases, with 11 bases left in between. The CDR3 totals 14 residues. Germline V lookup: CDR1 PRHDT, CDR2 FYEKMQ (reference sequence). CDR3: CASSLGLAGDEQFF. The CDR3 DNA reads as TGTGCCAGCAGCTTAGGATTAGCAGGAGATGAGCAGTTCTTC.

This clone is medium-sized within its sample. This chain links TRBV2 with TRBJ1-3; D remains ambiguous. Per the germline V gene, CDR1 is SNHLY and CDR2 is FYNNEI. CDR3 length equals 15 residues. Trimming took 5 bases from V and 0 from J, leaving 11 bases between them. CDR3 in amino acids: CASSLGLNSGNTIYF. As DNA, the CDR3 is TGTGCCAGCAGTTTAGGACTTAACTCTGGAAACACCATATATTTT.

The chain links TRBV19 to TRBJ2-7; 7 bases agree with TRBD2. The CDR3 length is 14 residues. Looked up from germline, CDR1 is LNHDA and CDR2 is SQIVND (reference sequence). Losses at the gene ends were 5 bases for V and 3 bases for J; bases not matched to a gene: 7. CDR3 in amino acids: CASSPAGRGYEQYF. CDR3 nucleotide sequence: TGTGCCAGTAGTCCAGCGGGACGGGGCTACGAGCAGTACTTC.

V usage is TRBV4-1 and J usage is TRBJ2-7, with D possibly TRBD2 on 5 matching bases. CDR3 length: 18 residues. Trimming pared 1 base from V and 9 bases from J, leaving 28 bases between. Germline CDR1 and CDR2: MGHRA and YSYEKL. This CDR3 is CASSQVPERPTSSRVQYF. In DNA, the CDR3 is TGCGCCAGCAGCCAAGTTCCGGAGCGGCCCACCTCCTCACGAGTGCAGTACTTC.

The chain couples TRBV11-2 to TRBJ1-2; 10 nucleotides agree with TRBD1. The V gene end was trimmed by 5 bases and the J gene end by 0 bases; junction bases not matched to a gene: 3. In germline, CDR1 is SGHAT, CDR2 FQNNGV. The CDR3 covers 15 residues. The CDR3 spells CASSQGTGANYGYTF. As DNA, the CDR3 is TGTGCCAGCAGCCAAGGGACAGGGGCTAACTATGGCTACACCTTC.

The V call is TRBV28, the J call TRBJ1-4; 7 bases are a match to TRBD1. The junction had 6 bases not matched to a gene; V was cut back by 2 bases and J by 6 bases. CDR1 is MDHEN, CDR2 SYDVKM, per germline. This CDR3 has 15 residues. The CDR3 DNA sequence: TGTGCCAGCAGTTTAAATAGGGGGCTATATGAAAAACTGTTTTTT. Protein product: CASSLNRGLYEKLFF.

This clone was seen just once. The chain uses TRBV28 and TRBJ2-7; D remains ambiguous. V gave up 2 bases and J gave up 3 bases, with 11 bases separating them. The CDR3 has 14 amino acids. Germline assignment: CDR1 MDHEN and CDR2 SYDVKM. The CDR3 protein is CASSLRIVFYEQYF. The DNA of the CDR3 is TGTGCCAGCAGTTTAAGGATAGTCTTCTACGAGCAGTACTTC.

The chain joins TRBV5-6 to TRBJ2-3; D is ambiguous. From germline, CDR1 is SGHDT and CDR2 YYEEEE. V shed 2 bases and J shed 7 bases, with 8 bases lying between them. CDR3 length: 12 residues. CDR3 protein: CASSFGTHTQYF. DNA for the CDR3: TGTGCCAGCAGCTTCGGAACCCATACGCAGTATTTT.

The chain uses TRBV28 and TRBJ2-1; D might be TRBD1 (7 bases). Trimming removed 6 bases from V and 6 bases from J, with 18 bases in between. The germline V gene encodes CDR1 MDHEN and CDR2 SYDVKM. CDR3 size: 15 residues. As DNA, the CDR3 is TGTGCCAGCAGCCGTCCAGGGGGGAGGCTCAATGAGCAGTTCTTC. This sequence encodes CASSRPGGRLNEQFF.

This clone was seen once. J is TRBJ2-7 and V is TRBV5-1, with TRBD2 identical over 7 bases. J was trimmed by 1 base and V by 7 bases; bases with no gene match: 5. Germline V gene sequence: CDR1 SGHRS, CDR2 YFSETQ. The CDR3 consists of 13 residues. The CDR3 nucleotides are TGCGCCAGCGGGGCTAGCGGATCCTACGAGCAGTACTTC. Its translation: CASGASGSYEQYF.

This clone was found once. The CDR3 here is CASSMGRGRADGYTF. The CDR3 DNA reads TGTGCCAGCAGCATGGGCAGGGGGCGTGCGGATGGCTACACCTTC. This chain links TRBV13 with TRBJ1-2; 8 nucleotides align to TRBD1. Unmatched junction bases numbered 11, after V lost 5 bases and J lost 6 bases. CDR1 PRHDT and CDR2 FYEKMQ come from the germline V gene (reference sequence). CDR3 length: 15 amino acids.

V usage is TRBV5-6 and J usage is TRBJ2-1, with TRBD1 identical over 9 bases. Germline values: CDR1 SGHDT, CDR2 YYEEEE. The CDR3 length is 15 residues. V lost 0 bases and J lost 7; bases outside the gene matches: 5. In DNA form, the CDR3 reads TGTGCCAGCAGCTTGGTGGGACAGGGATCTAATGAGCAGTTCTTC. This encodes CASSLVGQGSNEQFF. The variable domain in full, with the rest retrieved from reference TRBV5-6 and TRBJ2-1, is DAGVTQSPTHLIKTRGQQVTLRCSPKSGHDTVSWYQQALGQGPQFIFQYYEEEERQRGNFPDRFSGHQFPNYSSELNVNALLLGDSALYLCASSLVGQGSNEQFFGPGTRLTVL.

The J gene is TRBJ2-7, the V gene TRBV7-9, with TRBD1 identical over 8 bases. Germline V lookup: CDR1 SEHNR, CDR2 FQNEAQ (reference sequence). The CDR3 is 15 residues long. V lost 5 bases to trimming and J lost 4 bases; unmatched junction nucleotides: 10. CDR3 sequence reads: CASSPRGRGLYEQYF. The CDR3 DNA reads TGTGCCAGCAGCCCAAGGGGCAGGGGGCTATACGAGCAGTACTTC. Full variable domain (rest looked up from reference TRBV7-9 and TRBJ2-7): DTGVSQNPRHKITKRGQNVTFRCDPISEHNRLYWYRQTLGQGPEFLTYFQNEAQLEKSRLLSDRFSAERPKGSFSTLEIQRTEQGDSAMYLCASSPRGRGLYEQYFGPGTRLTVT.

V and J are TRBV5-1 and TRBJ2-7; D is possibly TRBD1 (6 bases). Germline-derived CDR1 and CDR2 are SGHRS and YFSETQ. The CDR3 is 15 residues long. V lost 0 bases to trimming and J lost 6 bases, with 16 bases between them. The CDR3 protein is CASSLAAQGRGEQYF. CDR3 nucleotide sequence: TGCGCCAGCAGCTTGGCGGCTCAGGGGCGCGGCGAGCAGTACTTC.

The CDR3 region is CASSLAGGSIEQYF. DNA for the CDR3: TGTGCCAGTAGTCTAGCGGGAGGATCAATCGAGCAGTACTTC. This chain joins TRBV19 and TRBJ2-7; 11 bases match TRBD2. The germline V gene has CDR1 LNHDA and CDR2 SQIVND (reference sequence). The CDR3 extends over 14 amino acids. V trimming: 5 bases; J trimming: 6 bases; junction bases outside the gene matches: 6. Looking up the rest from reference TRBV19 and TRBJ2-7 gives the full variable domain: DGGITQSPKYLFRKEGQNVTLSCEQNLNHDAMYWYRQDPGQGLRLIYYSQIVNDFQKGDIAEGYSVSREKKESFPLTVTSAQKNPTAFYLCASSLAGGSIEQYFGPGTRLTVT.

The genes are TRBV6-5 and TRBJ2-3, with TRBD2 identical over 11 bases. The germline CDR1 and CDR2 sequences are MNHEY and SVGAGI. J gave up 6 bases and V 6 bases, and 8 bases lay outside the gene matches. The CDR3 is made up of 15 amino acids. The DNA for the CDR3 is TGTGCCAGCAGCCTTAGCGGGAGGGCAAGGGATACGCAGTATTTT. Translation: CASSLSGRARDTQYF.

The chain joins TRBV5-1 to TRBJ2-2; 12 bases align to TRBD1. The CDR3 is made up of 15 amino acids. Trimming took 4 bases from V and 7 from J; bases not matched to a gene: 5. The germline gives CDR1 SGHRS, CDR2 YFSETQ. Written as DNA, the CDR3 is TGCGCCAGCAGCGGGACAGGGGGCTTTATCGGGGAGCTGTTTTTT. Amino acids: CASSGTGGFIGELFF.

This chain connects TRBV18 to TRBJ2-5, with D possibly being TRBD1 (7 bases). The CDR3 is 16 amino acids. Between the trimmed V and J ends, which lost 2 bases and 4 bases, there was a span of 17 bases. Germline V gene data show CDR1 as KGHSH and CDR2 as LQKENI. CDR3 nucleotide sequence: TGTGCCAGCTCACCAGGAGGGGGCAGAGGAGGAGAGACCCAGTACTTC. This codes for CASSPGGGRGGETQYF.

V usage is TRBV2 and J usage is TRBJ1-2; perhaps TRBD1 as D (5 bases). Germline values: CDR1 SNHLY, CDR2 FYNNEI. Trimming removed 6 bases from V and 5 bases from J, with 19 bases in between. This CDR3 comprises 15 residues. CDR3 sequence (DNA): TGTGCCAGCAGATCTCCGGGACGGGCTGGGTATGGCTACACCTTC. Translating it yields CASRSPGRAGYGYTF.